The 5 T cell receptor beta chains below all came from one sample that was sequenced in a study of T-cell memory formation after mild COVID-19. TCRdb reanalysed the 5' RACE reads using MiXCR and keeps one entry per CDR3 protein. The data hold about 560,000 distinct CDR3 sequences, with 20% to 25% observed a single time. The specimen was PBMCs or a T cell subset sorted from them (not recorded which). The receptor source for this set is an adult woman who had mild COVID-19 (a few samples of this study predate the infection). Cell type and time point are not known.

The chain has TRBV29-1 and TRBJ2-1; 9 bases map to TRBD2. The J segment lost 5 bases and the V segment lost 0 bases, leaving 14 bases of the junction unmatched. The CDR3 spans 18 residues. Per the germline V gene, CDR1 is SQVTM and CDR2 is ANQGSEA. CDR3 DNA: TGCAGCGTTGAAGATTGGGGTCGTGGGGGACTAGCTGACAATGAGCAGTTCTTC. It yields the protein CSVEDWGRGGLADNEQFF.

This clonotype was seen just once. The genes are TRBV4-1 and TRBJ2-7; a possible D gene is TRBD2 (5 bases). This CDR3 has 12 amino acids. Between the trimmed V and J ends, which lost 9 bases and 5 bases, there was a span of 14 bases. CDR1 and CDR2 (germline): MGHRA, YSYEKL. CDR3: CASNGASNEQYF. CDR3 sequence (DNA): TGCGCCAGTAACGGTGCTAGCAACGAGCAGTACTTC.

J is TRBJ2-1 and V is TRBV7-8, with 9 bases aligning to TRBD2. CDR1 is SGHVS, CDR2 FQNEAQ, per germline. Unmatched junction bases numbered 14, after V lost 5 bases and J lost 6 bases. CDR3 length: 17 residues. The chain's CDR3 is CASSPGGGLARGNEQFF. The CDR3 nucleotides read TGTGCCAGCAGCCCGGGGGGGGGACTAGCCAGAGGCAATGAGCAGTTCTTC.

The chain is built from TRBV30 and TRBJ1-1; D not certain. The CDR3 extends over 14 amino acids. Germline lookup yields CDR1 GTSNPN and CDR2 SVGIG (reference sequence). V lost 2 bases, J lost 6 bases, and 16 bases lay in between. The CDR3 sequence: CAWSRRIGGSEAFF. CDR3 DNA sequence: TGTGCCTGGAGTCGAAGGATAGGCGGCTCTGAAGCTTTCTTT.

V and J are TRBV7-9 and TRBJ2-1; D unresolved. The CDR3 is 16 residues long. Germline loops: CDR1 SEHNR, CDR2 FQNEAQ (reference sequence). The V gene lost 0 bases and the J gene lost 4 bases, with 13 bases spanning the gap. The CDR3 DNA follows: TGTGCCAGCAGCTTAGCAACAGCGTCTTTATACAATGAGCAGTTCTTC. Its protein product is CASSLATASLYNEQFF.